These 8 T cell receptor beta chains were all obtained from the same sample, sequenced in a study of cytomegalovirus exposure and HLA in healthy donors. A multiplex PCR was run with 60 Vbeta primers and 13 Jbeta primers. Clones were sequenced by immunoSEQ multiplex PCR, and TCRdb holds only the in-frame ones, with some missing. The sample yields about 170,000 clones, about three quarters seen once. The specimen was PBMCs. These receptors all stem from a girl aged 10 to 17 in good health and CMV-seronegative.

The CDR3 spells CSALGGEEKLFF. CDR3 DNA: TGCAGCGCTCTGGGGGGAGAGGAAAAACTGTTTTTT. V and J are TRBV29-1 and TRBJ1-4, with a weak D call TRBD1 (5 bases). Trimming left V 7 bases short and J 8 bases short, with 14 bases between. Germline-derived CDR1 and CDR2 are SQVTM and ANQGSEA. The CDR3 extends over 12 amino acids.

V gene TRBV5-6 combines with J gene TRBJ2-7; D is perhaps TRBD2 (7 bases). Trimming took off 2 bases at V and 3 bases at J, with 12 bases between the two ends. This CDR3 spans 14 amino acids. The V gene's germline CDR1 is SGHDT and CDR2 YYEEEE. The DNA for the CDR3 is TGTGCCAGCAGCTTCCAGGGAGGGGGCTACGAGCAGTACTTC. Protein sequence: CASSFQGGGYEQYF.

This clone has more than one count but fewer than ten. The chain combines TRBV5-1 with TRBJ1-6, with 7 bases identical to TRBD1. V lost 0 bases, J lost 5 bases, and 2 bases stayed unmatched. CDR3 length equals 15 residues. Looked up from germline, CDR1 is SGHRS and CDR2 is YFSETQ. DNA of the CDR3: TGCGCCAGCAGCTTGGCCGGGACAGATAATTCACCCCTCCACTTT. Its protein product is CASSLAGTDNSPLHF.

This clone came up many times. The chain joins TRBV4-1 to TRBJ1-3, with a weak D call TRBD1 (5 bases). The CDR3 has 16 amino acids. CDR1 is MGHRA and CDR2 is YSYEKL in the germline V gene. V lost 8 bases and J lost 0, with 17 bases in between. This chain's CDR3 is CASAGDGFFSGNTIYF. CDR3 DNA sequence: TGCGCCAGCGCGGGGGACGGATTTTTCTCTGGAAACACCATATATTTT.

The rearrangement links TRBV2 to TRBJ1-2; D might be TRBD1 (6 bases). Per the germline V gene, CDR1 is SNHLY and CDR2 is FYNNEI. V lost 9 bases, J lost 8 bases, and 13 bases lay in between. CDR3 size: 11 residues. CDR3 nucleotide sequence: TGTGCCAGGGAACAGGGTAGAGGCTACACCTTC. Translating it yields CAREQGRGYTF.

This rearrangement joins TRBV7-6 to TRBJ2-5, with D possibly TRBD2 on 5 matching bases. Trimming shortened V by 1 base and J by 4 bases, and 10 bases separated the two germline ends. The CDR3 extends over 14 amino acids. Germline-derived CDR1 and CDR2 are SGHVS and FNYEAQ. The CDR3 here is CASSLDPSLETQYF. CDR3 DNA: TGTGCCAGCAGCTTAGATCCTAGCTTAGAGACCCAGTACTTC.

In DNA, the CDR3 is TGCGCCAGCAGTGATCTCCAAACTTCCTACGAGCAGTACTTC. This gives the protein CASSDLQTSYEQYF. The gene calls are TRBV10-1 and TRBJ2-7; D is undetermined. CDR1 WNHNN and CDR2 SYGVQD come from the germline V gene (reference sequence). Trimming removed 3 bases from V and 1 base from J, with 10 bases in between. This CDR3 has 14 residues.

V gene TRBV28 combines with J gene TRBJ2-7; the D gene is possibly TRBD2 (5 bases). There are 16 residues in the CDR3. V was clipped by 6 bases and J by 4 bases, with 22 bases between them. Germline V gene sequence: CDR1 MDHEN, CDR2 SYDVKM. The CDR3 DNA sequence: TGTGCCAGCAGCCCCGGGGTGTTACCCCCTAGGTACGAGCAGTACTTC. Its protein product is CASSPGVLPPRYEQYF. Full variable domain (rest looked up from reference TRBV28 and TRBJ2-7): DVKVTQSSRYLVKRTGEKVFLECVQDMDHENMFWYRQDPGLGLRLIYFSYDVKMKEKGDIPEGYSVSREKKERFSLILESASTNQTSMYLCASSPGVLPPRYEQYFGPGTRLTVT.